The rows below give T cell receptor beta chains drawn from one sample of a study of Ad26.COV2.S vaccination and SARS-CoV-2 variants. The repertoire was sequenced with immunoSEQ multiplex PCR; TCRdb's copy has only in-frame clones and lacks some. The sample yields approximately 350,000 clones, roughly 80% seen once. This specimen was peripheral blood, taken in a trial of Ad26.COV2.S vaccine versus placebo. The receptors here all came from a person aged 18-60 years who received the Ad26.COV2.S COVID-19 vaccine or a placebo. Each CDR3 is given with its conserved first and last residue. Each record gives: clone size, V gene, J gene, D gene, CDR3 DNA, CDR3 protein. A D gene is named only where the DNA matches it firmly. Expanded clones get a size class; other rows say once, few or many, or leave the size out.

abundance: .; v_gene: TRBV2; j_gene: TRBJ2-3; d_gene: .; CDR3nt: TGTGCCAGCGCGGGCGAGAGCACAGATACGCAGTATTTT; CDR3aa: CASAGESTDTQYF
abundance: .; v_gene: TRBV6-5; j_gene: TRBJ1-6; d_gene: .; CDR3nt: TGTGCCAGCAGTCAGGGACTTGATTCACCCCTCCACTTT; CDR3aa: CASSQGLDSPLHF
abundance: few; v_gene: TRBV18; j_gene: TRBJ1-5; d_gene: .; CDR3nt: TGTGCCAGCCTTGCAGGTAGCAATCAGCCCCAGCATTTT; CDR3aa: CASLAGSNQPQHF
abundance: .; v_gene: TRBV13; j_gene: TRBJ1-5; d_gene: .; CDR3nt: TGTGCCAGCAGCTTAGGACGCCTGTACCACCAGCCCCAGCATTTT; CDR3aa: CASSLGRLYHQPQHF
abundance: once; v_gene: TRBV5-4; j_gene: TRBJ1-1; d_gene: .; CDR3nt: TGTGCCAGTTACCGGGCAGGGGAAACTGAAGCTTTCTTT; CDR3aa: CASYRAGETEAFF
abundance: .; v_gene: TRBV30; j_gene: TRBJ2-1; d_gene: TRBD2; CDR3nt: TGTGCCGCCACATCTCCCGGGACTAGTCCCATAGAGCAGTTCTTC; CDR3aa: CAATSPGTSPIEQFF
abundance: .; v_gene: TRBV5-1; j_gene: TRBJ1-5; d_gene: .; CDR3nt: TGCGCCAGCAGCTTGGGACCCGATCAGCCCCAGCATTTT; CDR3aa: CASSLGPDQPQHF
abundance: .; v_gene: TRBV12-5; j_gene: TRBJ2-7; d_gene: .; CDR3nt: TGTGCTAGTGCCCTCAAAGGGGTCTCCTACGAGCAGTACTTC; CDR3aa: CASALKGVSYEQYF
abundance: .; v_gene: TRBV2; j_gene: TRBJ2-7; d_gene: .; CDR3nt: TGTGCCAGCAGCTACGACAGTTACGAGCAGTACTTC; CDR3aa: CASSYDSYEQYF
abundance: .; v_gene: TRBV3-1/TRBV3-2; j_gene: TRBJ2-4; d_gene: TRBD1; CDR3nt: TGTGCCAGCAGCCACTGGGACAGGGGCAACATTCAGTACTTC; CDR3aa: CASSHWDRGNIQYF
abundance: .; v_gene: TRBV13; j_gene: TRBJ2-7; d_gene: .; CDR3nt: TGTGCCAGCAGCCCCACCACGGAGGGCACCTTCTACGAGCAGTACTTC; CDR3aa: CASSPTTEGTFYEQYF
abundance: .; v_gene: TRBV27; j_gene: TRBJ1-6; d_gene: TRBD1; CDR3nt: TGTGCCAGCAGTACACAGGGGGGGTATTCACCCCTCCACTTT; CDR3aa: CASSTQGGYSPLHF
abundance: .; v_gene: TRBV2; j_gene: TRBJ2-1; d_gene: TRBD1; CDR3nt: TGTGCCAGCAAGCGCGGGACAGGGGCCCACAATGAGCAGTTCTTC; CDR3aa: CASKRGTGAHNEQFF
abundance: .; v_gene: TRBV24-1; j_gene: TRBJ1-5; d_gene: .; CDR3nt: TGTGCCATGCTGGTGGAAACCAATCAGCCCCAGCATTTT; CDR3aa: CAMLVETNQPQHF
abundance: few; v_gene: TRBV5-1; j_gene: TRBJ1-1; d_gene: .; CDR3nt: TGCGCCAGCAGCTTGGTAATAGGGGGAGACACTGAAGCTTTCTTT; CDR3aa: CASSLVIGGDTEAFF
abundance: .; v_gene: TRBV15; j_gene: TRBJ1-4; d_gene: .; CDR3nt: TGTGCCACCAGCAGAGCGGTGGATTGGAATGAAAAACTGTTTTTT; CDR3aa: CATSRAVDWNEKLFF
abundance: .; v_gene: TRBV2; j_gene: TRBJ2-1; d_gene: TRBD2; CDR3nt: TGTGCCAGCAGTCCCAACCCTGGACTAGCGGGAATATATGAGCAGTTCTTC; CDR3aa: CASSPNPGLAGIYEQFF
abundance: .; v_gene: TRBV5-1; j_gene: TRBJ1-3; d_gene: TRBD1; CDR3nt: TGCGCCAGCAGCCCGGGACAGGGGGCGGAAGGAAACACCATATATTTT; CDR3aa: CASSPGQGAEGNTIYF
abundance: .; v_gene: TRBV5-1; j_gene: TRBJ2-3; d_gene: .; CDR3nt: TGCGCCAGCAGCGCTGGGGACGGATTCTTAGATACGCAGTATTTT; CDR3aa: CASSAGDGFLDTQYF